This T cell receptor beta chain was identified during a study of T cell responses to AZD1222 COVID-19 vaccine. The repertoire was sequenced with immunoSEQ multiplex PCR; TCRdb's copy has only in-frame clones and lacks some. The top ten hold approximately 8% of the sample, which has about 120,000 clones, approximately 90% seen once. The germline CDR1 and CDR2 sequences are MDHEN and SYDVKM. The V segment lost 7 bases and the J segment 0 bases; nucleotides outside the gene matches: 2. This CDR3 has 13 residues. V gene TRBV28 combines with J gene TRBJ1-1; 7 positions match TRBD1. This material consisted of peripheral blood, taken 28 days after the second AZD1222 dose. The clonotype was recovered from an adult who received the AZD1222 COVID-19 vaccine. The CDR3 DNA reads as TGTGCCAGCAACGACAGGGTGAACACTGAAGCTTTCTTT. It specifies CASNDRVNTEAFF.